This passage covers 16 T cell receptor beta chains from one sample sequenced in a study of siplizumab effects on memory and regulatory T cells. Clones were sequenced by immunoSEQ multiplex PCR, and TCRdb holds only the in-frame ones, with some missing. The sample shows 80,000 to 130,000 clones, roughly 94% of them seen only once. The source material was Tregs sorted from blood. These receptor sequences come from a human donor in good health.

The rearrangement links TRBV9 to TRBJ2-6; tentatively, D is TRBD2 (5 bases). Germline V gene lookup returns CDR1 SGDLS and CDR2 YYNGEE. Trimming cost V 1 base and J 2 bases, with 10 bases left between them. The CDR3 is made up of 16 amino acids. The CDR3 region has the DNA TGTGCCAGCAGCGTACGGGGTGATGCTGGGGCCAACGTCCTGACTTTC. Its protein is CASSVRGDAGANVLTF.

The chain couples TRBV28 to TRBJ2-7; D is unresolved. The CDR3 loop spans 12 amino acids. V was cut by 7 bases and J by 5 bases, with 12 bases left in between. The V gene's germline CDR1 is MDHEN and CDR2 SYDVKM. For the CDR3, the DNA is TGTGCCAGCACCTCCCCGTACAACGAGCAGTACTTC. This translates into CASTSPYNEQYF.

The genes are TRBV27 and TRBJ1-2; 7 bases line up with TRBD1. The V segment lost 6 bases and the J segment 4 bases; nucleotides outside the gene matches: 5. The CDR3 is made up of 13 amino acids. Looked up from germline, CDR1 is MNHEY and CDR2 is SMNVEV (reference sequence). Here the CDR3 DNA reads TGTGCCAGCAGCAGGGGACAGACCTATGGCTACACCTTC. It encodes CASSRGQTYGYTF.

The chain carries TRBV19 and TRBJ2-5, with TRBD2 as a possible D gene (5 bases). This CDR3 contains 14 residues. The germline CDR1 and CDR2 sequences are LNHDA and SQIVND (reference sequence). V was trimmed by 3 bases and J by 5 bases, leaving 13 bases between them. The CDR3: CASSIGSRGETQYF. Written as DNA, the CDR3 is TGTGCCAGTAGTATCGGAAGCAGAGGGGAGACCCAGTACTTC.

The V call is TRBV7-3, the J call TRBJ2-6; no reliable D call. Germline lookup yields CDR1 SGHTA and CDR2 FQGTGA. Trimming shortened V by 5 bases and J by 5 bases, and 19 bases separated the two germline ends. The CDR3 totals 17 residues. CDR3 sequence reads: CASSNESLQSRANVLTF. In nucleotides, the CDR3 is TGTGCCAGCAGCAATGAGAGCTTACAAAGTCGGGCCAACGTCCTGACTTTC.

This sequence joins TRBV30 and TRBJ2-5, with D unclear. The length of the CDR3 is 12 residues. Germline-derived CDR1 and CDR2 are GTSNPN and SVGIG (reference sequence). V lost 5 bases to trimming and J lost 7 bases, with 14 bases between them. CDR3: CAWSPRGWTQYF. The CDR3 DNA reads TGTGCCTGGTCCCCCCGAGGTTGGACCCAGTACTTC.

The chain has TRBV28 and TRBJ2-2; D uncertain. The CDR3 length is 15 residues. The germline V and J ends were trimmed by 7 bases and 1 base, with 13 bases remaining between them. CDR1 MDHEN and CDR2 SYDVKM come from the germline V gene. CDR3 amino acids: CASTDANRNTGELFF. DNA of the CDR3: TGTGCCAGCACCGACGCCAACAGGAACACCGGGGAGCTGTTTTTT.

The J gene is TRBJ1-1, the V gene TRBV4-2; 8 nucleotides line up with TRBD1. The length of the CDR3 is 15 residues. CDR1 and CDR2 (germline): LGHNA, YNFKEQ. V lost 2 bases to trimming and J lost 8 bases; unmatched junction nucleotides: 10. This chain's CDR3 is CASSQRNGQGREAFF. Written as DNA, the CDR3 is TGTGCCAGCAGCCAACGAAATGGACAGGGACGAGAAGCTTTCTTT.

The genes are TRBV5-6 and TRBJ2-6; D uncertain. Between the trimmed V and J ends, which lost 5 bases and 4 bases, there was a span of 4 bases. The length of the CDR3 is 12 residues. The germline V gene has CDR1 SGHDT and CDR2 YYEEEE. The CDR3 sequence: CASRYGANVLTF. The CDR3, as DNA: TGTGCCAGCAGATACGGGGCCAACGTCCTGACTTTC.

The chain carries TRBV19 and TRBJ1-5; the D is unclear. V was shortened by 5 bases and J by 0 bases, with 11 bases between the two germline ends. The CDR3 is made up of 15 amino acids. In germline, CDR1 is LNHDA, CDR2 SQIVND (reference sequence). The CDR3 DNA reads TGTGCCAGTAGTGCCCAGGATCATAGCAATCAGCCCCAGCATTTT. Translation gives CASSAQDHSNQPQHF.

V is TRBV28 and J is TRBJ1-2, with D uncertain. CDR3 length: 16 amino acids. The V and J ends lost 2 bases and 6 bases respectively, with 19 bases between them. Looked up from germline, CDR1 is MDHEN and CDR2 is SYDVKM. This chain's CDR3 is CASSLGGRFQANGYTF. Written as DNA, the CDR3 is TGTGCCAGCAGTTTAGGTGGGAGATTCCAGGCTAATGGCTACACCTTC.

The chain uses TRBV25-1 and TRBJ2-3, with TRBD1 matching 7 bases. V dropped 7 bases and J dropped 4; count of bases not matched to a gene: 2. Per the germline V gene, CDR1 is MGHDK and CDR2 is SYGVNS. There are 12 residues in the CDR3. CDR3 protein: CASTDRADTQYF. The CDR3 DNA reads TGTGCCAGCACCGACAGGGCAGATACGCAGTATTTT.

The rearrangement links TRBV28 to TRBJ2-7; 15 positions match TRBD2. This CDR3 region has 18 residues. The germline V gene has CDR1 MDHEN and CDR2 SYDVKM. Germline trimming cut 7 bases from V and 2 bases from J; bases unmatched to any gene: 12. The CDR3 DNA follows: TGTGCCAGCACCCACCGGACTAGCGGGAGGGCCACAACCTACGAGCAGTACTTC. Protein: CASTHRTSGRATTYEQYF.

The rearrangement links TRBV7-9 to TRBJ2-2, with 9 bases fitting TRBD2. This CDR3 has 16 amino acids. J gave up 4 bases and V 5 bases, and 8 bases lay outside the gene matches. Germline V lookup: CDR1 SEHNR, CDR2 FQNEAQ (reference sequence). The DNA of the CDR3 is TGTGCCAGCAGCCCAGGAAGCGGGAGGCCCACCGGGGAGCTGTTTTTT. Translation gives CASSPGSGRPTGELFF.

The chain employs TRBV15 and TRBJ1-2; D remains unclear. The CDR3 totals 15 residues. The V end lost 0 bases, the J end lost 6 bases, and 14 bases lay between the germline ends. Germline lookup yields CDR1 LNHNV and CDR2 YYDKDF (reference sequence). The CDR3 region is CATSRDTLQIHGYTF. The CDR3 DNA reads TGTGCCACCAGCAGAGATACTTTGCAAATCCATGGCTACACCTTC.

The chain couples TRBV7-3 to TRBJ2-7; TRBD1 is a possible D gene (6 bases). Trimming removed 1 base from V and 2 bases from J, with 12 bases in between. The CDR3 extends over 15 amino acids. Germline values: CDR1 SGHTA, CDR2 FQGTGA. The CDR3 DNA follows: TGTGCCAGCAGCTTAAACAGGGTCGGCGCCTACGAGCAGTACTTC. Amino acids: CASSLNRVGAYEQYF. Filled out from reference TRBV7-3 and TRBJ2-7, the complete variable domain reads GAGVSQTPSNKVTEKGKYVELRCDPISGHTALYWYRQSLGQGPEFLIYFQGTGAADDSGLPNDRFFAVRPEGSVSTLKIQRTERGDSAVYLCASSLNRVGAYEQYFGPGTRLTVT.